This entry lists 25 T cell receptor beta chains sequenced from one sample in a study of chemoradiotherapy in HPV16-positive cancers. This table comes from immunoSEQ multiplex PCR, and its TCRdb copy is limited to in-frame clones, with some not included. The table lists roughly 70,000 clones, about 88% of them singletons. The starting material was blood, obtained from a patient who underwent chemoradiotherapy. Receptors were obtained from a human donor with HPV-associated anogenital cancer.

This clone has just one count. J is TRBJ2-1 and V is TRBV28; a possible D gene is TRBD2 (6 bases). Trimming pared 1 base from V and 9 bases from J, leaving 7 bases between. Germline values: CDR1 MDHEN, CDR2 SYDVKM. The CDR3 loop spans 12 amino acids. DNA of the CDR3: TGTGCCAGCAGTTTATTGGGAGGTGAGCAGTTCTTC. Protein product: CASSLLGGEQFF.

The chain recombines TRBV14 with TRBJ2-1, with D possibly being TRBD2 (7 bases). V was clipped by 4 bases and J by 0 bases, with 25 bases between them. The CDR3 is 20 amino acids. Germline V gene sequence: CDR1 SGHDN, CDR2 FVKESK. The DNA for the CDR3 is TGTGCCAGCAGCCCTCTTGAGGGTCGGATGGCGGGGGCCTCCTACAATGAGCAGTTCTTC. This encodes CASSPLEGRMAGASYNEQFF.

The J gene is TRBJ2-3, the V gene TRBV28; 10 bases line up with TRBD2. With V trimmed by 5 bases and J by 0 bases, 8 bases remained unmatched. The CDR3 is 17 residues long. The germline V gene has CDR1 MDHEN and CDR2 SYDVKM. The CDR3 sequence is CASSLRTSGTSTDTQYF. The CDR3 DNA reads as TGTGCCAGCAGTCTCCGGACTAGCGGCACTAGCACAGATACGCAGTATTTT.

The V call is TRBV5-8, the J call TRBJ1-5; D is ambiguous. The CDR3 is 15 amino acids. V shed 4 bases and J shed 2 bases, with 13 bases lying between them. Germline CDR1 SGHTS, CDR2 YDEGEE. The CDR3 is CASSAPGTGNQPQHF. The CDR3 region has the DNA TGTGCCAGCAGCGCACCCGGTACTGGCAATCAGCCCCAGCATTTT. Variable domain in full (rest from reference TRBV5-8 and TRBJ1-5): EAGVTQSPTHLIKTRGQQATLRCSPISGHTSVYWYQQALGLGLQFLLWYDEGEERNRGNFPPRFSGRQFPNYSSELNVNALELEDSALYLCASSAPGTGNQPQHFGDGTRLSIL.

The V call is TRBV15, the J call TRBJ2-1; 9 nucleotides line up with TRBD1. The CDR3 is made up of 15 amino acids. The V and J ends lost 2 bases and 3 bases, in that order; junction bases with no gene match: 2. Germline CDR1 is LNHNV and CDR2 is YYDKDF (reference sequence). For the CDR3, the DNA is TGTGCCACCAGCAGACAGACAGGGGGCTACAATGAGCAGTTCTTC. Its translation: CATSRQTGGYNEQFF.

The rearrangement links TRBV11-2 to TRBJ2-7, with a possible D match to TRBD1 (7 bases). The CDR3 spans 15 residues. CDR1 and CDR2 (germline): SGHAT, FQNNGV. Trimming stripped 5 bases from V and 5 bases from J, with 19 bases between. The CDR3 spells CASSPIRGRGDEQYF. The DNA for the CDR3 is TGTGCCAGCAGCCCCATCCGCGGCAGGGGGGACGAGCAGTACTTC. The complete variable domain, with remaining parts taken from reference TRBV11-2 and TRBJ2-7, reads EAGVAQSPRYKIIEKRQSVAFWCNPISGHATLYWYQQILGQGPKLLIQFQNNGVVDDSQLPKDRFSAERLKGVDSTLKIQPAKLEDSAVYLCASSPIRGRGDEQYFGPGTRLTVT.

The chain uses TRBV20-1 and TRBJ1-2; D is undetermined. This CDR3 is built from 11 residues. Germline CDR1 is DFQATT and CDR2 is SNEGSKA (reference sequence). Between the trimmed V and J ends, which lost 7 bases and 0 bases, there was a span of 6 bases. The CDR3 nucleotides read TGCAGTGGGACTACTAACTATGGCTACACCTTC. This gives the protein CSGTTNYGYTF.

The V call is TRBV6-6, the J call TRBJ1-4; tentative D call: TRBD1 (6 bases). Trimming took 0 bases from V and 2 from J, leaving 10 bases between them. The CDR3 length is 16 residues. Per germline, CDR1 MNHNY and CDR2 SVGAGI (reference sequence). The CDR3 protein is CASSYSGGGTNEKLFF. CDR3 in DNA: TGTGCCAGCAGTTACTCTGGGGGCGGTACTAATGAAAAACTGTTTTTT.

There are a few counts of this clone. This sequence joins TRBV19 and TRBJ2-7; D remains unclear. The CDR3 has 17 residues. CDR1 is LNHDA and CDR2 is SQIVND in the germline V gene (reference sequence). V lost 0 bases to trimming and J lost 5 bases, with 20 bases between them. The CDR3 DNA is TGTGCCAGTAGTATAGATTCGGGTAAAGGGCCATGGGACGAGCAGTACTTC. This codes for CASSIDSGKGPWDEQYF.

The chain carries TRBV11-2 and TRBJ1-2; TRBD1 might be the D (5 bases). V lost 0 bases, J lost 6 bases, and 14 bases lay in between. This CDR3 has 15 amino acids. CDR1 is SGHAT and CDR2 is FQNNGV in the germline V gene. The CDR3 DNA is TGTGCCAGCAGCTTAGAGGGTCAGGGAGGAGATGGCTACACCTTC. Translating gives CASSLEGQGGDGYTF. Drawing the rest from reference TRBV11-2 and TRBJ1-2, the complete variable domain is EAGVAQSPRYKIIEKRQSVAFWCNPISGHATLYWYQQILGQGPKLLIQFQNNGVVDDSQLPKDRFSAERLKGVDSTLKIQPAKLEDSAVYLCASSLEGQGGDGYTFGSGTRLTVV.

V usage is TRBV5-8 and J usage is TRBJ1-1; 9 bases align to TRBD1. CDR1 is SGHTS and CDR2 is YDEGEE in the germline V gene. V shed 4 bases and J 7 bases; nucleotides not matched to a gene: 5. The CDR3 is 13 residues long. The CDR3 region has the DNA TGTGCCAGCAGCCAGGACAGGGGAGGTGAAGCTTTCTTT. Its protein is CASSQDRGGEAFF.

The chain combines TRBV27 with TRBJ1-5, with D unclear. Per the germline V gene, CDR1 is MNHEY and CDR2 is SMNVEV (reference sequence). The CDR3 is 12 residues long. CDR3 amino acids: CAELKSNQPQHF. The CDR3 region has the DNA TGTGCAGAATTGAAGAGCAATCAGCCCCAGCATTTT.

The chain couples TRBV5-4 to TRBJ2-7, with 8 bases matching TRBD2. CDR1 SGHNT and CDR2 YYREEE come from the germline V gene (reference sequence). The CDR3 loop spans 16 amino acids. The V gene end was trimmed by 0 bases and the J gene end by 6 bases; junction bases not matched to a gene: 11. CDR3 residues: CASSLGRGGPLREQYF. Written as DNA, the CDR3 is TGTGCCAGCAGCTTGGGACGGGGGGGCCCCCTTCGCGAGCAGTACTTC.

The V call is TRBV5-6, the J call TRBJ2-2, with unresolved D. Germline V CDR1 and CDR2: SGHDT, YYEEEE. The length of the CDR3 is 15 residues. The germline V and J ends were trimmed by 3 bases and 3 bases, with 12 bases remaining between them. In nucleotides, the CDR3 is TGTGCCAGCAGCTCTTGGCAGTTTTACACCGGGGAGCTGTTTTTT. Translating gives CASSSWQFYTGELFF. Using reference TRBV5-6 and TRBJ2-2 for the parts outside the CDR3, the full variable domain is DAGVTQSPTHLIKTRGQQVTLRCSPKSGHDTVSWYQQALGQGPQFIFQYYEEEERQRGNFPDRFSGHQFPNYSSELNVNALLLGDSALYLCASSSWQFYTGELFFGEGSRLTVL.

The CDR3 nucleotides read TGTGCCAGCAGCCCCGACGCCTCCAATGGGGGCACTGAAGCTTTCTTT. Its translation is CASSPDASNGGTEAFF. This chain links TRBV5-6 with TRBJ1-1; maybe TRBD1 (5 bases). The length of the CDR3 is 16 residues. CDR1 is SGHDT and CDR2 is YYEEEE in the germline V gene. The V gene lost 4 bases and the J gene lost 4 bases, with 20 bases spanning the gap.

The chain combines TRBV28 with TRBJ2-6; maybe TRBD2 (5 bases). V gave up 7 bases and J gave up 2 bases, with 24 bases separating them. The CDR3 loop spans 19 amino acids. Germline V lookup: CDR1 MDHEN, CDR2 SYDVKM. The CDR3 bases are TGTGCCAGCATTCCCGGGGTAGGATATTTTCGGCCTGGGGCCAACGTCCTGACTTTC. It is translated as CASIPGVGYFRPGANVLTF.

The chain recombines TRBV5-1 with TRBJ1-1, with a weak D call TRBD1 (6 bases). CDR3 size: 16 residues. Trimming removed 4 bases from V and 3 bases from J, with 19 bases in between. Germline V gene data show CDR1 as SGHRS and CDR2 as YFSETQ. The CDR3 DNA sequence: TGCGCCAGCAGCCGTTCCTCCACTGACAGGTACACTGAAGCTTTCTTT. As protein: CASSRSSTDRYTEAFF. Complete variable domain (other parts from reference TRBV5-1 and TRBJ1-1): KAGVTQTPRYLIKTRGQQVTLSCSPISGHRSVSWYQQTPGQGLQFLFEYFSETQRNKGNFPGRFSGRQFSNSRSEMNVSTLELGDSALYLCASSRSSTDRYTEAFFGQGTRLTVV.

The chain joins TRBV4-2 to TRBJ1-1; unclear D gene. Germline CDR1 reads LGHNA; CDR2 reads YNFKEQ. V lost 0 bases and J 2 bases, leaving 7 bases between the germline ends. This CDR3 has 14 residues. The CDR3 sequence: CASSQDLGNTEAFF. The CDR3 coding sequence is TGTGCCAGCAGCCAAGATTTAGGAAACACTGAAGCTTTCTTT.

The chain recombines TRBV10-2 with TRBJ1-1; D gene ambiguous. Trimming pared 7 bases from V and 1 base from J, leaving 13 bases between. The germline gives CDR1 WSHSY, CDR2 SAAADI. The CDR3 spans 14 residues. DNA of the CDR3: TGCGCCAGCACAAAAGGGAACACGAACACTGAAGCTTTCTTT. This gives the protein CASTKGNTNTEAFF.

This clone was recorded once. V usage is TRBV7-9 and J usage is TRBJ1-2; D unclear. The ends were cut back, 5 bases at V and 2 bases at J, with 9 bases in the middle. The germline V gene has CDR1 SEHNR and CDR2 FQNEAQ (reference sequence). This CDR3 comprises 13 residues. The CDR3 protein is CASSPPSNYGYTF. For the CDR3, the DNA is TGTGCCAGCAGCCCCCCCTCCAACTATGGCTACACCTTC.

The chain joins TRBV6-6 to TRBJ1-5; D might be TRBD1 (5 bases). V lost 1 base to trimming and J lost 1 base, with 11 bases between them. This CDR3 has 16 amino acids. Germline V CDR1 and CDR2: MNHNY, SVGAGI (reference sequence). The CDR3 region is CASSYWRGISNQPQHF. The CDR3 DNA reads as TGTGCCAGCAGTTACTGGAGGGGTATAAGCAATCAGCCCCAGCATTTT.

The chain links TRBV15 to TRBJ2-3; 7 nucleotides agree with TRBD1. V gave up 5 bases and J gave up 4 bases; unmatched junction bases: 6. Germline V lookup: CDR1 LNHNV, CDR2 YYDKDF (reference sequence). The CDR3 totals 14 residues. The DNA for the CDR3 is TGTGCCACCAGCCTAGGGGGCGAAGCAGATACGCAGTATTTT. Its protein is CATSLGGEADTQYF. The full variable domain, completed using reference TRBV15 and TRBJ2-3, is DAMVIQNPRYQVTQFGKPVTLSCSQTLNHNVMYWYQQKSSQAPKLLFHYYDKDFNNEADTPDNFQSRRPNTSFCFLDIRSPGLGDTAMYLCATSLGGEADTQYFGPGTRLTVL.

This clone turned up a few times. The CDR3 is CASSWDRVSYEQYF. Here the CDR3 DNA reads TGTGCCAGCAGTTGGGACAGGGTTTCCTACGAGCAGTACTTC. The rearrangement links TRBV28 to TRBJ2-7; TRBD1 aligns across 9 bases. Looked up from germline, CDR1 is MDHEN and CDR2 is SYDVKM. CDR3 length: 14 residues. V lost 4 bases, J lost 1 base, and 2 bases stayed unmatched.

This chain joins TRBV5-6 and TRBJ2-5; 9 bases align to TRBD2. The J call may be faulty, since TRBJ2-7 better matches the DNA end. CDR1 and CDR2 (germline): SGHDT, YYEEEE. The CDR3 contains 16 residues. CDR3 in DNA: TGTGCCAGCAGCACAGCCACAGCGGGAGGTTTCTACGAGCAGTACTTC. Encoded protein: CASSTATAGGFYEQYF.

The J gene is TRBJ1-1, the V gene TRBV2, with D possibly TRBD1 on 6 matching bases. The CDR3 is 15 residues long. Trimming took off 5 bases at V and 1 base at J, with 14 bases between the two ends. Looked up from germline, CDR1 is SNHLY and CDR2 is FYNNEI. This CDR3 reads CASSQRQVTNTEAFF. CDR3 in DNA: TGTGCCAGCAGTCAAAGACAGGTGACGAACACTGAAGCTTTCTTT.